This passage covers 22 T cell receptor beta chains from one sample sequenced in a study of vaccination and CD4 T cells after COVID-19. No antigen has been assigned to these receptors. With the Oncomine TCR Beta short-read assay, DNA from cultured CD4+ T cells was sequenced. TCRdb fed the PCR reads into MiXCR, producing one record per CDR3 protein. The repertoire holds 14,000 or so distinct CDR3 sequences, with under 75% as singletons. As to treatment: roughly 11-day PBMC culture with coronavirus spike peptide pools or control peptides (ViraFEST assay). The source material was CD4+ T cells from blood, cultured in vitro. The receptors here all came from a human donor who had recovered from COVID-19.

The chain links TRBV5-1 to TRBJ2-7; possibly TRBD1 or TRBD2 for D (5 bases each). V was clipped by 3 bases and J by 0 bases, with 10 bases between them. The CDR3 has 14 residues. Per germline, CDR1 SGHRS and CDR2 YFSETQ. CDR3 in amino acids: CASSSGTDSYEQYF. CDR3 nucleotide sequence: TGCGCCAGCAGCTCGGGGACGGACTCCTACGAGCAGTACTTC.

This chain connects TRBV10-1 to TRBJ2-2, with TRBD1 matching 8 bases. This CDR3 is built from 15 residues. The V gene's germline CDR1 is WNHNN and CDR2 SYGVQD (reference sequence). J lost 5 bases, V lost 8 bases, and 10 bases had no gene match. CDR3 in amino acids: CASSVDRGRTGELFF. CDR3 nucleotide sequence: TGCGCCAGCTCGGTCGACAGGGGCCGAACCGGGGAGCTGTTTTTT.

The rearrangement joins TRBV20-1 to TRBJ1-2; D gene uncertain. V shed 3 bases and J shed 2 bases, with 1 base lying between them. Germline V gives CDR1 DFQATT, CDR2 SNEGSKA (reference sequence). The CDR3 is 10 residues long. CDR3 nucleotides: TGCAGTGCTAGCAACTATGGCTACACCTTC. The encoded protein is CSASNYGYTF.

The chain combines TRBV20-1 with TRBJ2-1; 12 bases line up with TRBD2. Unmatched junction bases numbered 6, after V lost 6 bases and J lost 6 bases. This CDR3 has 14 residues. Per germline, CDR1 DFQATT and CDR2 SNEGSKA (reference sequence). In nucleotides, the CDR3 is TGCAGTGCCCAACTAGCGGGAGGACTCAATGAGCAGTTCTTC. The encoded protein is CSAQLAGGLNEQFF.

The chain uses TRBV7-3 and TRBJ2-3; 8 positions match TRBD2. The CDR3 is 18 residues long. Germline V gives CDR1 SGHTA, CDR2 FQGTGA. The V segment lost 1 base and the J segment 1 base; nucleotides outside the gene matches: 10. The CDR3 region has the DNA TGTGCCAGCAGCTTAAGAGGGACTAGAAGGAGGGGCACAGATACGCAGTATTTT. Translation: CASSLRGTRRRGTDTQYF. The full variable domain, rest sourced from reference TRBV7-3 and TRBJ2-3, is GAGVSQTPSNKVTEKGKYVELRCDPISGHTALYWYRQSLGQGPEFLIYFQGTGAADDSGLPNDRFFAVRPEGSVSTLKIQRTERGDSAVYLCASSLRGTRRRGTDTQYFGPGTRLTVL.

The chain is built from TRBV30 and TRBJ2-7; TRBD1 agrees at 8 bases. V gave up 5 bases and J gave up 4 bases; unmatched junction bases: 4. The CDR3 loop spans 12 amino acids. Germline V lookup: CDR1 GTSNPN, CDR2 SVGIG (reference sequence). This chain's CDR3 is CAWGGQGYEQYF. In DNA form, the CDR3 reads TGTGCCTGGGGAGGACAGGGTTACGAGCAGTACTTC.

The chain links TRBV10-1 to TRBJ2-5; TRBD1 is a possible D gene (6 bases). The CDR3 is made up of 14 amino acids. Per germline, CDR1 WNHNN and CDR2 SYGVQD (reference sequence). V shed 0 bases and J shed 5 bases, with 10 bases lying between them. For the CDR3, the DNA is TGCGCCAGCAGTGAGTCGGGGGCGGCGGAGACCCAGTACTTC. Amino acid sequence: CASSESGAAETQYF.

The chain couples TRBV24-1 to TRBJ1-2; D is undetermined. V gave up 8 bases and J gave up 3 bases, with 12 bases separating them. Germline-derived CDR1 and CDR2 are KGHDR and SFDVKD. The CDR3 length is 13 residues. CDR3 loop: CATKFPGDYGYTF. The CDR3 DNA follows: TGTGCCACCAAGTTCCCCGGTGACTATGGCTACACCTTC.

The V call is TRBV19, the J call TRBJ2-2, with 7 bases aligning to TRBD1. Per germline, CDR1 LNHDA and CDR2 SQIVND (reference sequence). The J segment lost 1 base and the V segment lost 5 bases, leaving 4 bases of the junction unmatched. This CDR3 spans 15 amino acids. DNA for the CDR3: TGTGCCAGTAGTCCGGGGACAGTGAACACCGGGGAGCTGTTTTTT. It encodes CASSPGTVNTGELFF.

This clonotype was observed a handful of times. This chain joins TRBV10-3 and TRBJ2-2; no firm D call. CDR3 size: 13 residues. CDR1 and CDR2 (germline): ENHRY, SYGVKD. V gave up 10 bases and J gave up 1 base, with 10 bases separating them. The CDR3 protein is CATRTENTGELFF. The CDR3 DNA reads TGTGCCACCCGGACCGAGAACACCGGGGAGCTGTTTTTT.

V gene TRBV7-2 combines with J gene TRBJ1-2; D unclear. Trimming removed 3 bases from V and 8 bases from J, with 10 bases in between. Per germline, CDR1 SGHTA and CDR2 FQGNSA. This CDR3 is 12 amino acids long. CDR3 protein: CASSFASNGYTF. Here the CDR3 DNA reads TGTGCCAGCAGCTTCGCCTCCAACGGCTACACCTTC.

The chain recombines TRBV9 with TRBJ2-3; the match to TRBD1 covers 9 bases. V dropped 0 bases and J dropped 5; count of bases not matched to a gene: 4. The CDR3 totals 15 residues. Per the germline V gene, CDR1 is SGDLS and CDR2 is YYNGEE. The CDR3 reads CASSVGTGDRDTQYF. Here the CDR3 DNA reads TGTGCCAGCAGCGTAGGGACAGGGGATAGAGATACGCAGTATTTT.

This chain links TRBV20-1 with TRBJ1-4, with no clear D. Trimming removed 6 bases from V and 5 bases from J, with 16 bases in between. In germline, CDR1 is DFQATT, CDR2 SNEGSKA (reference sequence). This CDR3 has 14 residues. The CDR3 reads CSAPMEGSNEKLFF. In DNA form, the CDR3 reads TGCAGTGCCCCCATGGAAGGTAGCAATGAAAAACTGTTTTTT.

V and J are TRBV10-1 and TRBJ1-3; a possible D gene is TRBD1 (5 bases). V lost 6 bases, J lost 1 base, and 7 bases lay in between. The CDR3 is made up of 13 amino acids. Germline lookup yields CDR1 WNHNN and CDR2 SYGVQD (reference sequence). The CDR3 here is CASSRDSGNTIYF. The CDR3 nucleotides are TGCGCCAGCAGCAGGGATTCTGGAAACACCATATATTTT.

The chain couples TRBV6-2 or TRBV6-3 to TRBJ2-5; weak D call: TRBD2 (6 bases). The CDR3 contains 13 residues. Germline-derived CDR1 and CDR2 are MNHEY and SVGEGT. Trimming took off 4 bases at V and 5 bases at J, with 11 bases between the two ends. The CDR3 loop is CASSSREEETQYF. CDR3 sequence (DNA): TGTGCCAGCAGTTCCAGGGAGGAGGAGACCCAGTACTTC.

This rearrangement joins TRBV11-2 to TRBJ2-5; D is undetermined. The CDR3 runs to 14 residues. V lost 0 bases and J lost 5, with 10 bases in between. Germline V gives CDR1 SGHAT, CDR2 FQNNGV. Here the CDR3 DNA reads TGTGCCAGCAGCTTAGATCAGATTTTGGAGACCCAGTACTTC. Amino acid sequence: CASSLDQILETQYF.

Here the CDR3 reads CATVSGWEDTQYF. CDR3 nucleotides: TGTGCCACTGTTAGCGGGTGGGAAGATACGCAGTATTTT. The chain recombines TRBV10-3 with TRBJ2-3, with 7 bases aligning to TRBD2. CDR1 is ENHRY, CDR2 SYGVKD, per germline. The CDR3 runs to 13 residues. The junction had 9 bases not matched to a gene; V was cut back by 10 bases and J by 5 bases.

The chain's CDR3 is CASRGTVYNEQFF. CDR3 bases: TGTGCCAGTAGAGGGACAGTATACAATGAGCAGTTCTTC. The chain employs TRBV19 and TRBJ2-1, with 7 bases aligning to TRBD1. The trim removed 6 bases at V and 4 bases at J, leaving 3 bases unmatched. This CDR3 spans 13 amino acids. CDR1 is LNHDA and CDR2 is SQIVND in the germline V gene (reference sequence). Complete variable domain (other parts from reference TRBV19 and TRBJ2-1): DGGITQSPKYLFRKEGQNVTLSCEQNLNHDAMYWYRQDPGQGLRLIYYSQIVNDFQKGDIAEGYSVSREKKESFPLTVTSAQKNPTAFYLCASRGTVYNEQFFGPGTRLTVL.

V and J are TRBV20-1 and TRBJ2-3; tentative D call: TRBD2 (7 bases). Trimming shortened V by 6 bases and J by 2 bases, and 12 bases separated the two germline ends. Looked up from germline, CDR1 is DFQATT and CDR2 is SNEGSKA (reference sequence). CDR3 length: 13 amino acids. Here the CDR3 reads CSALGGVTDTQYF. The CDR3 DNA sequence: TGCAGTGCCTTAGGGGGGGTCACAGATACGCAGTATTTT.

The gene calls are TRBV24-1 and TRBJ2-5, with D perhaps matching TRBD2 (6 bases). Germline V gene data show CDR1 as KGHDR and CDR2 as SFDVKD. This CDR3 has 13 residues. Between the trimmed V and J ends, which lost 7 bases and 3 bases, there was a span of 11 bases. As DNA, the CDR3 is TGTGCCACCAGGGCTAGCGTCGAAGAGACCCAGTACTTC. Protein sequence: CATRASVEETQYF.

Judged by abundance, this clonotype is medium-sized. J is TRBJ2-6 and V is TRBV16; D gene uncertain. The CDR3 contains 14 residues. CDR1 is KGHSY and CDR2 is FQNENV in the germline V gene. V lost 3 bases and J lost 1, with 4 bases in between. The CDR3 loop reads CASSQGSGANVLTF. Here the CDR3 DNA reads TGTGCCAGCAGCCAGGGGTCTGGGGCCAACGTCCTGACTTTC.

The V call is TRBV19, the J call TRBJ2-1, with TRBD2 as a possible D gene (6 bases). V was shortened by 5 bases and J by 5 bases, with 13 bases between the two germline ends. The CDR3 runs 14 residues. Per the germline V gene, CDR1 is LNHDA and CDR2 is SQIVND (reference sequence). The CDR3 DNA reads as TGTGCCAGTAGTGGCGGGGCGGGCGACAATGAGCAGTTCTTC. Amino acid sequence: CASSGGAGDNEQFF.